Below, 29 T cell receptor beta chains from the same sample are listed, as sequenced in a study of regulatory T cells in long-lasting Graves disease. In building TCR beta libraries, iRepertoire HTBI primers were used together with Arm-PCR of CDR3 regions. From the multiplex PCR reads, TCRdb called clonotypes with MiXCR, one entry per CDR3 protein. The data contain 350,000 to 500,000 distinct CDR3 sequences, roughly 15% of them singletons. Time point meaning: newly diagnosed GD, antithyroid drugs for less than 3 months. RNA isolated from PBMCs was used to make the TCR library. In addition, the sample was reused for a study of T cells in Graves' hyperthyroidism and ophthalmopathy.

This sample comprised peripheral blood mononuclear cells (PBMCs), obtained at new diagnosis, from a patient treated with antithyroid drugs. Every receptor here comes from a woman aged 18-29 years with Graves disease.

This clonotype has a count of ten or more. The chain carries TRBV7-2 and TRBJ2-1; D may be TRBD2 (7 bases). This CDR3 spans 15 amino acids. The ends were cut back, 5 bases at V and 3 bases at J, with 14 bases in the middle. Germline V gives CDR1 SGHTA, CDR2 FQGNSA. CDR3 nucleotides: TGTGCCAGCAGCGGTAGGGGGGGGGGCTACAATGAGCAGTTCTTC. It specifies CASSGRGGGYNEQFF.

A remark on this clonotype: A far larger clone is off by one base, so a read error is likely. The rearrangement uses TRBV20-1 and TRBJ2-4; weak D call: TRBD2 (7 bases). The V end was cut by 5 bases, the J end by 13 bases, with 27 bases between. Germline lookup yields CDR1 DFQATT and CDR2 SNEGSKA (reference sequence). The CDR3 sequence is 15 residues long. The CDR3 sequence: CSAWGAGAENNEQYF. In DNA, the CDR3 is TGCAGTGCTTGGGGGGCGGGAGCGGAAAACAATGAGCAGTACTTC.

The table lists this clonotype with many counts. The CDR3 here is CASSSVGGDEQYF. CDR3 coding DNA: TGTGCCAGCAGTTCCGTAGGGGGGGACGAGCAGTACTTC. The V and J genes are TRBV28 and TRBJ2-7; tentatively, D is TRBD2 (7 bases). Looked up from germline, CDR1 is MDHEN and CDR2 is SYDVKM. The CDR3 loop spans 13 amino acids. Trimming pared 4 bases from V and 5 bases from J, leaving 12 bases between.

Many counts were recorded for this clonotype. The chain recombines TRBV5-5 with TRBJ2-7; D call uncertain. CDR1 SGHKS and CDR2 YYEKEE come from the germline V gene (reference sequence). This CDR3 contains 14 residues. V was trimmed by 8 bases and J by 4 bases, leaving 19 bases between them. The CDR3 sequence: CASSDRLYGYEQYF. CDR3 sequence (DNA): TGTGCCAGTTCAGACCGACTTTATGGGTACGAGCAGTACTTC.

Of note for this clonotype: A much larger clone sits a single nucleotide away, making a read error possible. The chain has TRBV20-1 and TRBJ2-5; D gene unclear. This CDR3 comprises 11 residues. Germline CDR1 is DFQATT and CDR2 is SNEGSKA (reference sequence). The chain's CDR3 is CSAGRQEAQYF. DNA of the CDR3: TGCAGTGCTGGACGGCAAGAGGCCCAGTACTTC.

The gene calls are TRBV7-9 and TRBJ2-5; D may be TRBD2 (7 bases). With 8 bases removed from V and 4 bases from J, the gap between germline ends came to 8 bases. Germline V gene sequence: CDR1 SEHNR, CDR2 FQNEAQ (reference sequence). This CDR3 has 11 amino acids. The CDR3 DNA follows: TGTGCCAGCGGGGGGGCAGAGACCCAGTACTTC. This encodes CASGGAETQYF.

V is TRBV7-2 and J is TRBJ2-1, with 8 nucleotides matching TRBD2. Germline trimming cut 2 bases from V and 2 bases from J; bases unmatched to any gene: 8. Germline V gene data show CDR1 as SGHTA and CDR2 as FQGNSA. This CDR3 contains 17 residues. CDR3 sequence reads: CASSLLLAGYPYNEQFF. CDR3 DNA: TGTGCCAGCAGCTTACTGCTAGCGGGTTACCCCTACAATGAGCAGTTCTTC.

In its sample, this clonotype was seen many times. The chain combines TRBV28 with TRBJ2-1, with 8 bases fitting TRBD1. CDR1 is MDHEN, CDR2 SYDVKM, per germline. The CDR3 has 15 residues. V gave up 6 bases and J gave up 4 bases; unmatched junction bases: 8. The DNA for the CDR3 is TGTGCCAGCAGCACCCAGGGGGCGGGTTACAATGAGCAGTTCTTC. The encoded protein is CASSTQGAGYNEQFF.

J is TRBJ2-1 and V is TRBV5-1; no clear D gene. The V end lost 5 bases, the J end lost 4 bases, and 16 bases lay between the germline ends. The CDR3 totals 15 residues. In germline, CDR1 is SGHRS, CDR2 YFSETQ. DNA for the CDR3: TGCGCCAGCAGTAATATTTTGGGCTTATACAATGAGCAGTTCTTC. Amino acid sequence: CASSNILGLYNEQFF.

Of note for this clonotype: Germline and junction disagree at one end, which may indicate a read error. The CDR3 reads CASSYSGASSYNEQFF. CDR3 DNA sequence: TGTGCCAGCAGTTACTCCGGGGCCAGCTCCTACAATGAGCAGTTCTTC. The V call is TRBV10-3, the J call TRBJ2-1, with D tentatively TRBD1 or TRBD2 (5 bases each). The CDR3 spans 16 residues. CDR1 is ENHRY and CDR2 is SYGVKD in the germline V gene.

This sequence joins TRBV6-1 and TRBJ2-3; TRBD2 aligns across 8 bases. The V gene's germline CDR1 is MNHNS and CDR2 SASEGT. The CDR3 loop spans 16 amino acids. V was clipped by 5 bases and J by 2 bases; unmatched bases: 9. The CDR3 protein is CASSTSGGRPTDTQYF. The DNA of the CDR3 is TGTGCCAGCAGTACCTCTGGCGGGAGGCCCACAGATACGCAGTATTTT.

About this clonotype: Given the absence of the conserved phenylalanine or tryptophan at the CDR3 end, a read error is likely. The chain carries TRBV3-1 and TRBJ1-4; perhaps TRBD1 as D (6 bases). Trimming took off 4 bases at V and 7 bases at J, with 13 bases between the two ends. CDR1 and CDR2 from the germline V gene are LGHDT and YNNKEL (reference sequence). The CDR3 covers 14 residues. The CDR3 sequence is CASSPRDMGEKLFL. The CDR3 DNA follows: TGTGCCAGCAGCCCCCGGGACATGGGTGAAAAACTGTTTCTT.

V gene TRBV9 combines with J gene TRBJ2-3; D uncertain. The germline V gene encodes CDR1 SGDLS and CDR2 YYNGEE. This CDR3 is built from 14 residues. Trimming removed 0 bases at V and 9 bases at J, with 14 bases between. The CDR3 sequence is CASSVATNQQTQYF. CDR3 in DNA: TGTGCCAGCAGCGTAGCTACAAACCAGCAGACGCAGTATTTT.

A few counts support this clonotype. J is TRBJ2-4 and V is TRBV4-1; no firm D call. The J call may not be correct, given that the DNA end is closer to TRBJ2-5. The CDR3 is made up of 15 amino acids. The germline V gene has CDR1 MGHRA and CDR2 YSYEKL. CDR3 in amino acids: CASSQAGTRGETQYF. As DNA, the CDR3 is TGCGCCAGCAGCCAAGCCGGCACCCGCGGAGAGACCCAGTACTTC.

This clonotype was seen repeatedly, ten times or more. V and J are TRBV5-1 and TRBJ1-1; a weak D match, TRBD1 (6 bases). Trimming cost V 1 base and J 6 bases, with 13 bases left between them. The CDR3 runs to 14 residues. Germline V gene sequence: CDR1 SGHRS, CDR2 YFSETQ. Written as DNA, the CDR3 is TGCGCCAGCAGCTTGAGTGGGGGGCGCGCTGAAGCTTTCTTT. Translated, it gives CASSLSGGRAEAFF.

This clonotype was picked up many times. The genes are TRBV28 and TRBJ1-5; tentatively, D is TRBD1 (5 bases). The CDR3 runs to 16 residues. Germline CDR1 MDHEN, CDR2 SYDVKM. V was shortened by 2 bases and J by 2 bases, with 13 bases between the two germline ends. This CDR3 reads CASSLTSGLGNQPQHF. The CDR3 DNA follows: TGTGCCAGCAGTTTAACATCAGGGCTTGGCAATCAGCCCCAGCATTTT.

This clonotype was seen many times. The J gene is TRBJ2-7, the V gene TRBV2; D is unresolved. Germline loops: CDR1 SNHLY, CDR2 FYNNEI. The CDR3 extends over 13 amino acids. Trimming removed 4 bases at V and 0 bases at J, with 7 bases between. CDR3 loop: CASSGSVSYEQYF. The CDR3 coding sequence is TGTGCCAGCAGTGGTTCTGTCTCCTACGAGCAGTACTTC.

In its sample, this clonotype was seen a few times. V gene TRBV20-1 combines with J gene TRBJ2-7; the D gene is possibly TRBD2 (5 bases). CDR1 is DFQATT and CDR2 is SNEGSKA in the germline V gene (reference sequence). The CDR3 covers 13 residues. Trimming left V 6 bases short and J 0 bases short, with 12 bases between. CDR3 nucleotide sequence: TGCAGTGCCCCAGCCGGGGTCTCCTACGAGCAGTACTTC. Translation gives CSAPAGVSYEQYF.

About this clonotype itself: A read error is likely here: a far larger clone is one base away. The chain links TRBV28 to TRBJ2-7; 13 nucleotides match TRBD2. This CDR3 contains 17 residues. Germline V gene data show CDR1 as MDHEN and CDR2 as SYDVKM. Unmatched junction bases numbered 15, after V lost 6 bases and J lost 7 bases. CDR3 amino acids: CASSPILLAGGGNEQYF. CDR3 nucleotide sequence: TGTGCCAGCAGCCCGATTTTACTAGCGGGAGGGGGAAATGAGCAGTACTTC.

This clonotype came up a few times. CDR3 in amino acids: CATSASLDNSPLHF. CDR3 DNA: TGTGCCACCAGTGCCAGCCTTGACAATTCACCCCTCCACTTT. The chain uses TRBV24-1 and TRBJ1-6; no reliable D call. The V and J ends lost 5 bases and 7 bases respectively, with 11 bases between them. Germline V gene data show CDR1 as KGHDR and CDR2 as SFDVKD. The CDR3 runs to 14 residues.

This clonotype was seen a handful of times. The chain combines TRBV19 with TRBJ2-4; tentatively, D is TRBD2 (5 bases). CDR3 length: 14 amino acids. With 5 bases removed from V and 8 bases from J, the gap between germline ends came to 16 bases. The germline gives CDR1 LNHDA, CDR2 SQIVND (reference sequence). The CDR3 here is CASSSGRLLDIQYF. CDR3 DNA sequence: TGTGCCAGTAGTTCCGGCCGACTACTGGACATTCAGTACTTC.

The rearrangement links TRBV24-1 to TRBJ1-1, with 7 bases matching TRBD1. Germline V CDR1 and CDR2: KGHDR, SFDVKD. J was trimmed by 6 bases and V by 4 bases; bases with no gene match: 4. The CDR3 covers 13 residues. The CDR3 DNA follows: TGTGCCACCAGTGACCCAGGGGGAGCTGAAGCTTTCTTT. It is translated as CATSDPGGAEAFF.

This clonotype was seen repeatedly, ten times or more. The CDR3 DNA follows: TGTGCCAGCAGTGGTGCGACGGGTGAGCAGTTCTTC. It yields the protein CASSGATGEQFF. The chain joins TRBV6-1 to TRBJ2-1, with D unclear. With 4 bases removed from V and 9 bases from J, the gap between germline ends came to 10 bases. The germline gives CDR1 MNHNS, CDR2 SASEGT. The CDR3 spans 12 residues.

This clonotype appeared many times. V and J are TRBV11-2 and TRBJ2-7; 11 bases match TRBD1. Germline V CDR1 and CDR2: SGHAT, FQNNGV. The CDR3 consists of 15 residues. The V and J ends lost 5 bases and 3 bases, in that order; junction bases with no gene match: 6. The CDR3 protein is CASSKDRGQNYEQYF. In nucleotides, the CDR3 is TGTGCCAGCAGCAAGGACAGGGGGCAAAACTACGAGCAGTACTTC. Full variable domain (remainder filled in from reference TRBV11-2 and TRBJ2-7): EAGVAQSPRYKIIEKRQSVAFWCNPISGHATLYWYQQILGQGPKLLIQFQNNGVVDDSQLPKDRFSAERLKGVDSTLKIQPAKLEDSAVYLCASSKDRGQNYEQYFGPGTRLTVT.

The sample holds many counts of this clonotype. The chain has TRBV2 and TRBJ1-5; D may be TRBD1 (6 bases). The CDR3 length is 14 residues. V lost 6 bases to trimming and J lost 0 bases, with 9 bases between them. Per germline, CDR1 SNHLY and CDR2 FYNNEI. The CDR3 sequence is CASRGQFSNQPQHF. CDR3 nucleotide sequence: TGTGCCAGCAGGGGACAATTTAGCAATCAGCCCCAGCATTTT.

This clonotype was picked up many times. The V and J genes are TRBV5-6 and TRBJ2-7; unclear D gene. The CDR3 has 16 amino acids. CDR1 SGHDT and CDR2 YYEEEE come from the germline V gene. V lost 4 bases and J lost 0, with 17 bases in between. This chain's CDR3 is CASSQIRSVLSYEQYF. CDR3 coding DNA: TGTGCCAGCAGCCAAATAAGGTCAGTTCTCTCCTACGAGCAGTACTTC.

Ten or more counts support this clonotype. This chain connects TRBV29-1 to TRBJ2-7; D call uncertain. Between the trimmed V and J ends, which lost 4 bases and 0 bases, there was a span of 10 bases. This CDR3 is built from 13 residues. Germline loops: CDR1 SQVTM, CDR2 ANQGSEA. The CDR3: CSVVGTSSYEQYF. Here the CDR3 DNA reads TGCAGCGTTGTGGGCACGAGCTCCTACGAGCAGTACTTC.

The rearrangement uses TRBV5-1 and TRBJ2-7; 8 nucleotides line up with TRBD1. The V segment lost 4 bases and the J segment 11 bases; nucleotides outside the gene matches: 5. The CDR3 has 11 residues. Germline V gives CDR1 SGHRS, CDR2 YFSETQ. CDR3 protein: CASSLTGEKYF. The CDR3 DNA sequence: TGCGCCAGCAGCCTGACAGGGGAGAAGTACTTC.

This clonotype was found once. The chain has TRBV10-2 and TRBJ2-5, with D perhaps matching TRBD2 (6 bases). The DNA end is a closer match to TRBJ2-1, so the J assignment may be wrong. This CDR3 region has 14 residues. Per the germline V gene, CDR1 is WSHSY and CDR2 is SAAADI. The CDR3 loop is CANNGGVFYNEQFF. CDR3 coding DNA: TGCGCCAACAATGGCGGGGTGTTTTACAATGAGCAGTTCTTC.